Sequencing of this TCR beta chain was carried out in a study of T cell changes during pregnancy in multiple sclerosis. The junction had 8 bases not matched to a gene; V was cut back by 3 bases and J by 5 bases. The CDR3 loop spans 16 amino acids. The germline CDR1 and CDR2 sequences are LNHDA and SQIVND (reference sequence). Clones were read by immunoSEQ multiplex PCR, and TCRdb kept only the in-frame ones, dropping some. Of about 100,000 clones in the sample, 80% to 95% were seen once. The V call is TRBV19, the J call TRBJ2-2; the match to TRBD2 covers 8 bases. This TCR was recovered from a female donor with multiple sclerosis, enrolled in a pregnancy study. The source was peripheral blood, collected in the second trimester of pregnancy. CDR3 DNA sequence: TGTGCCAGTAGTATTTTGAGCGGGAGTGGGACCGGGGAGCTGTTTTTT. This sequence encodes CASSILSGSGTGELFF.